A single T cell receptor (beta chain) is shown here with its context. After removal of 3 bases from V and 6 bases from J, the junction contained 2 bases not matched to a gene. Germline-derived CDR1 and CDR2 are SGHRS and YFSETQ. This CDR3 spans 14 amino acids. Original data processing: Reference gene primer amplification yielded estimated nucleated cell counts. Clones were sequenced by immunoSEQ multiplex PCR, and TCRdb holds only the in-frame ones, with some missing. From that table come the V and J calls and clone size; the DNA was used to work out D and trimming. The sample records some 49,000 clones, roughly four fifths being singletons. This entry comes from a study of blood T cell repertoires in COVID-19. Study-wide context: COVID-19 samples collected from the United States, Italy and Spain covered acute and convalescent phases. The cDNA or gDNA used as material had been derived from T cells, B-cell-depleted T cells, or PBMCs.

Specimen: peripheral blood. The sequence was obtained from a woman aged 60-75 years with acute or convalescent COVID-19. The gene calls are TRBV5-1 and TRBJ1-5; TRBD1 matches 11 bases. CDR3 region: CASSSGTGGQPQHF. The CDR3 DNA reads TGCGCCAGCAGCTCCGGGACAGGGGGTCAGCCCCAGCATTTT.